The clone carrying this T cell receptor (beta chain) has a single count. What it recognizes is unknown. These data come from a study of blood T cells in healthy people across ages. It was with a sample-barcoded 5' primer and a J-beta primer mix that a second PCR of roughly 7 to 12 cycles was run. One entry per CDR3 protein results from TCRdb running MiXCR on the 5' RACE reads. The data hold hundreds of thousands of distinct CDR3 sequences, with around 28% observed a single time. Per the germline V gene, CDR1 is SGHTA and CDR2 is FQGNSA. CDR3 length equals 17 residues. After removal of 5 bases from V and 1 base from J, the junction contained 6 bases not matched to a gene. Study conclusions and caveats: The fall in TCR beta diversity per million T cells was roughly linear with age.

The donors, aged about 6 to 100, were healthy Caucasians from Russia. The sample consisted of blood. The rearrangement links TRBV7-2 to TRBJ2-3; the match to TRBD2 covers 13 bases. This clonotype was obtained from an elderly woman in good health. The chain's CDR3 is CASSARTSGSGTDTQYF. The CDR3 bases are TGTGCCAGCAGCGCCCGGACTAGCGGGAGTGGCACAGATACGCAGTATTTT.